This T cell receptor beta chain came from a study of CD4 and CD8 cells across lung adenocarcinoma regions. Localized lung adenocarcinoma, a non-small cell lung cancer, affected the donors. Notes on this clonotype: Germline is not matched at one junction end, which may reflect a read error.

This CDR3 region has 14 residues. Germline lookup yields CDR1 MNHNS and CDR2 SASEGT. TCRdb reanalysed the PCR reads using MiXCR and keeps one entry per CDR3 protein. The data show about 25,000 distinct CDR3 sequences, around 50% seen once. The sequencing sample was made of CD8+ T cells from the center of a lung tumor. The sequence derives from a male donor with lung adenocarcinoma. The CD4 and CD8 labels of this study may be unreliable. This chain links TRBV6-1 with TRBJ2-3, with D perhaps matching TRBD1 (5 bases). CDR3 sequence (DNA): TGTGCGGGCAGTGGGGCCGGATACGGAAATACCCAGTATTTT. This gives the protein CAGSGAGYGNTQYF.